The clone carrying this T cell receptor (beta chain) came up many times. This record belongs to a study of T cells after yellow fever vaccination. TCRdb re-called the 5' RACE reads through MiXCR, storing one row per CDR3 protein. The sample lists approximately 300,000 distinct CDR3 sequences; 8.5% to 10% were seen once. The CDR3 has 16 residues. J lost 6 bases, V lost 3 bases, and 9 bases had no gene match. The TCR sequence derives from a young man who received the YFV17D yellow fever vaccine. The input for sequencing was PBMCs, taken on the day of the first yellow fever vaccination. The chain recombines TRBV12-3 or TRBV12-4 with TRBJ2-4, with TRBD1 identical over 9 bases. CDR3 in amino acids: CASSFRPPGQGNIQYF. In DNA form, the CDR3 reads TGTGCCAGCAGTTTCAGACCCCCGGGACAGGGAAACATTCAGTACTTC.